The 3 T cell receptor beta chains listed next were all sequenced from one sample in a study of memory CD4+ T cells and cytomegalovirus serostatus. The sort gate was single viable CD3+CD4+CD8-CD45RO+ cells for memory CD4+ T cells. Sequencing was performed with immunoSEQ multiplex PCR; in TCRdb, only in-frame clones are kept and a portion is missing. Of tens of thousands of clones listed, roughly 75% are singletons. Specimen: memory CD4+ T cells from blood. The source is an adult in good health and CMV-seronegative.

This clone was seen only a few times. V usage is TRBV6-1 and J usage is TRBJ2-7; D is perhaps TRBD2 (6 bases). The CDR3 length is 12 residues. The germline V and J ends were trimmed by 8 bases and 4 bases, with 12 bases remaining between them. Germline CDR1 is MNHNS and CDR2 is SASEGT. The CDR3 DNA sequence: TGTGCCAGCTCGCGGACTACTTACGAGCAGTACTTC. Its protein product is CASSRTTYEQYF.

CDR3: CASSYSSLAGINEQFF. The CDR3 nucleotides read TGTGCCAGCAGTTACTCGTCCCTAGCGGGAATCAATGAGCAGTTCTTC. The rearrangement uses TRBV6-5 and TRBJ2-1; 9 bases are a match to TRBD2. The CDR3 is made up of 16 amino acids. The germline CDR1 and CDR2 sequences are MNHEY and SVGAGI. V gave up 0 bases and J gave up 6 bases; unmatched junction bases: 6.

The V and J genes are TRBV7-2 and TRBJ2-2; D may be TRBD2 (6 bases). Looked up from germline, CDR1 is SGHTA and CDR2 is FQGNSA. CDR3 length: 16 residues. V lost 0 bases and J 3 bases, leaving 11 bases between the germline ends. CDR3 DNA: TGTGCCAGCAGCTTAGCGCCGCGGGACGACACCGGGGAGCTGTTTTTT. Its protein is CASSLAPRDDTGELFF.